These 22 T cell receptor beta chains were all obtained from the same sample, sequenced in a study of T-cell reconstitution after alpha-beta-depleted transplantation in children. Unique molecular identifiers were incorporated into the prepared TCRbeta library. TCRdb re-derived calls from the PCR reads in MiXCR, one entry per CDR3 protein. The sample contains 350,000 to 400,000 distinct CDR3 sequences, roughly 13% of which appear only once. The sample consisted of PBMCs, taken from the stem cell graft. These receptors all stem from a human donor who donated a stem cell graft to a child with Fanconi anemia.

This clonotype has a handful of counts. The chain is built from TRBV4-2 and TRBJ2-2, with TRBD2 identical over 8 bases. Germline V CDR1 and CDR2: LGHNA, YNFKEQ. The CDR3 consists of 16 residues. Trimming removed 1 base from V and 3 bases from J; junction bases left unmatched: 4. The CDR3 DNA reads as TGTGCCAGCAGCCAAGCGGCGGGGGGCCACACCGGGGAGCTGTTTTTT. Translated, it gives CASSQAAGGHTGELFF.

The chain links TRBV12-3 or TRBV12-4 to TRBJ2-5; 7 bases line up with TRBD2. The junction had 6 bases not matched to a gene; V was cut back by 3 bases and J by 5 bases. The CDR3 loop spans 14 amino acids. As DNA, the CDR3 is TGTGCCAGCAGTTTCATCGGGGGAGGGGAGACCCAGTACTTC. Its protein product is CASSFIGGGETQYF.

In its sample, this clonotype was seen a few times. The V and J genes are TRBV6-1 and TRBJ1-2; unclear D gene. The CDR3 contains 13 residues. Trimming cost V 6 bases and J 6 bases, with 14 bases left between them. Germline assignment: CDR1 MNHNS and CDR2 SASEGT. CDR3: CASSSGFEDGYTF. The CDR3 region has the DNA TGTGCCAGCAGCTCTGGGTTCGAGGATGGCTACACCTTC.

The gene calls are TRBV9 and TRBJ2-1; D is unclear. Germline values: CDR1 SGDLS, CDR2 YYNGEE. The CDR3 has 13 residues. The V end lost 3 bases, the J end lost 8 bases, and 12 bases lay between the germline ends. The CDR3 DNA reads TGTGCCAGCAGCGCCCCTCATCCCGATGAGCAGTTCTTC. Translating it yields CASSAPHPDEQFF.

The chain links TRBV4-3 to TRBJ1-1, with TRBD1 matching over 8 bases. This CDR3 contains 14 residues. Germline loops: CDR1 LGHNA, CDR2 YSLEER. The trim removed 3 bases at V and 11 bases at J, leaving 11 bases unmatched. The CDR3 coding sequence is TGCGCCAGCAGCCACATCGGGGACAGGCTAGTTGCTTTCTTT. Protein sequence: CASSHIGDRLVAFF.

The chain combines TRBV12-5 with TRBJ1-1, with D tentatively TRBD1 (5 bases). The CDR3 covers 15 residues. Germline loops: CDR1 LGHNT, CDR2 FRNRAP. Trimming left V 6 bases short and J 0 bases short, with 14 bases between. CDR3 coding DNA: TGTGCTAGTGGATCGGGGGTTCAAATGAACACTGAAGCTTTCTTT. Its translation is CASGSGVQMNTEAFF. Using reference TRBV12-5 and TRBJ1-1 for the parts outside the CDR3, the full variable domain is DARVTQTPRHKVTEMGQEVTMRCQPILGHNTVFWYRQTMMQGLELLAYFRNRAPLDDSGMPKDRFSAEMPDATLATLKIQPSEPRDSAVYFCASGSGVQMNTEAFFGQGTRLTVV.

This clonotype has a handful of counts. CDR3 bases: TGTGCCAGCAGCCCACCGACACAAACCTACAATGAGCAGTTCTTC. It codes for CASSPPTQTYNEQFF. The rearrangement joins TRBV5-5 to TRBJ2-1, with D hard to call. The CDR3 sequence is 15 residues long. Germline V lookup: CDR1 SGHKS, CDR2 YYEKEE (reference sequence). Deletions cut 4 bases from V and 2 bases from J, with 13 bases between.

This clonotype appeared a few times. This chain connects TRBV7-2 to TRBJ2-1; 7 bases are shared with TRBD1. The CDR3 is made up of 15 amino acids. CDR1 and CDR2 from the germline V gene are SGHTA and FQGNSA. V gave up 5 bases and J gave up 2 bases; unmatched junction bases: 6. CDR3 region: CASSVMTGPYNEQFF. In nucleotides, the CDR3 is TGTGCCAGCAGCGTAATGACAGGGCCCTACAATGAGCAGTTCTTC. The variable domain in full, completed from reference TRBV7-2 and TRBJ2-1, reads GAGVSQSPSNKVTEKGKDVELRCDPISGHTALYWYRQSLGQGLEFLIYFQGNSAPDKSGLPSDRFSAERTGGSVSTLTIQRTQQEDSAVYLCASSVMTGPYNEQFFGPGTRLTVL.

There are many counts of this clonotype. V gene TRBV5-1 combines with J gene TRBJ2-3; D unresolved. CDR1 is SGHRS, CDR2 YFSETQ, per germline. The CDR3 spans 14 residues. V lost 4 bases to trimming and J lost 2 bases, with 11 bases between them. The CDR3, as DNA: TGCGCCAGCAGCCTCTTGGGGTTCACAGATACGCAGTATTTT. Translation: CASSLLGFTDTQYF. Full variable domain (missing parts from reference TRBV5-1 and TRBJ2-3): KAGVTQTPRYLIKTRGQQVTLSCSPISGHRSVSWYQQTPGQGLQFLFEYFSETQRNKGNFPGRFSGRQFSNSRSEMNVSTLELGDSALYLCASSLLGFTDTQYFGPGTRLTVL.

This clonotype was counted ten times or more. The V gene is TRBV12-3 or TRBV12-4, the J gene TRBJ2-3; no clear D. The CDR3 contains 12 residues. V was pared by 0 bases and J by 6 bases, with 4 bases between. CDR3 region: CASSLAADTQYF. CDR3 sequence (DNA): TGTGCCAGCAGTTTAGCGGCGGATACGCAGTATTTT.

This clonotype was detected only a few times. This sequence joins TRBV7-2 and TRBJ1-1; TRBD1 aligns across 9 bases. This CDR3 contains 17 residues. The V gene end was trimmed by 4 bases and the J gene end by 6 bases; junction bases not matched to a gene: 15. Per germline, CDR1 SGHTA and CDR2 FQGNSA. The CDR3 loop reads CASSSFIPGTGSPEAFF. The CDR3 DNA reads as TGTGCCAGCAGCTCCTTCATCCCCGGGACAGGGTCTCCTGAAGCTTTCTTT. The entire variable domain, with the rest obtained from reference TRBV7-2 and TRBJ1-1, is as follows: GAGVSQSPSNKVTEKGKDVELRCDPISGHTALYWYRQSLGQGLEFLIYFQGNSAPDKSGLPSDRFSAERTGGSVSTLTIQRTQQEDSAVYLCASSSFIPGTGSPEAFFGQGTRLTVV.

The chain links TRBV25-1 to TRBJ2-3, with unresolved D. V was pared by 6 bases and J by 5 bases, with 9 bases between. The CDR3 sequence is 12 residues long. The germline gives CDR1 MGHDK, CDR2 SYGVNS. The chain's CDR3 is CASRDTVDTQYF. CDR3 bases: TGTGCCAGCAGAGACACAGTAGATACGCAGTATTTT. The full variable domain, rest sourced from reference TRBV25-1 and TRBJ2-3, is EADIYQTPRYLVIGTGKKITLECSQTMGHDKMYWYQQDPGMELHLIHYSYGVNSTEKGDLSSESTVSRIRTEHFPLTLESARPSHTSQYLCASRDTVDTQYFGPGTRLTVL.

This clonotype was observed a handful of times. The chain's CDR3 is CASSQDRPGTLDTGELFF. In DNA, the CDR3 is TGCGCCAGCAGCCAAGACCGGCCCGGGACACTCGACACCGGGGAGCTGTTTTTT. The rearrangement links TRBV4-3 to TRBJ2-2, with a possible D match to TRBD1 (6 bases). V was cut by 0 bases and J by 3 bases, with 17 bases left in between. Per the germline V gene, CDR1 is LGHNA and CDR2 is YSLEER. The length of the CDR3 is 18 residues.

This rearrangement joins TRBV9 to TRBJ1-2, with D unclear. Germline CDR1 is SGDLS and CDR2 is YYNGEE. The CDR3 spans 13 residues. Deletions cut 3 bases from V and 8 bases from J, with 14 bases between. In DNA, the CDR3 is TGTGCCAGCAGCGATACAATGAGGCGCGGCTACACCTTC. Encoded protein: CASSDTMRRGYTF.

Only a few counts were recorded for this clonotype. This chain connects TRBV12-3 or TRBV12-4 to TRBJ1-4, with D perhaps matching TRBD1 (5 bases). The CDR3 loop spans 14 amino acids. The V and J ends lost 6 bases and 0 bases respectively, with 8 bases between them. The CDR3 loop is CASSGTSTNEKLFF. The CDR3 DNA is TGTGCCAGCAGCGGGACTTCAACTAATGAAAAACTGTTTTTT.

The table lists this clonotype with many counts. This rearrangement joins TRBV18 to TRBJ2-7; 11 bases fit TRBD1. CDR3 length equals 15 residues. The ends lost 2 bases at V and 5 bases at J; junction bases unmatched: 5. CDR1 and CDR2 (germline): KGHSH, LQKENI. The CDR3 DNA reads as TGTGCCAGCTCACCATCGGGACAGGGGGTCGACGAGCAGTACTTC. The encoded protein is CASSPSGQGVDEQYF.

The CDR3, as DNA: TGTGCCAGCAGCCTCGGGGCAGGGGCGAGCACTGAAGCTTTCTTT. Its protein product is CASSLGAGASTEAFF. This sequence joins TRBV14 and TRBJ1-1, with D perhaps TRBD1 (6 bases). This CDR3 has 15 amino acids. V lost 4 bases and J lost 4, with 16 bases in between. Germline V lookup: CDR1 SGHDN, CDR2 FVKESK.

This clonotype was detected only a few times. This chain links TRBV12-3 or TRBV12-4 with TRBJ1-6, with no clear D. The CDR3 is 12 residues long. Trimming cost V 6 bases and J 10 bases, with 10 bases left between them. The CDR3 protein is CASSPSGSPLHF. Here the CDR3 DNA reads TGTGCCAGCAGCCCTAGTGGCTCACCCCTCCACTTT.

The table lists this clonotype with many counts. The rearrangement joins TRBV20-1 to TRBJ2-5; TRBD2 is a possible D gene (6 bases). Germline V gene lookup returns CDR1 DFQATT and CDR2 SNEGSKA (reference sequence). V was cut by 0 bases and J by 4 bases, with 12 bases left in between. The CDR3 runs to 14 residues. The DNA of the CDR3 is TGCAGTGCTAGAGAGGTCGGGGGAGGAGAGACCCAGTACTTC. Residues: CSAREVGGGETQYF.

This clonotype was detected ten times or more. This chain joins TRBV4-2 and TRBJ1-3; D gene ambiguous. This CDR3 spans 15 amino acids. V was pared by 0 bases and J by 0 bases, with 6 bases between. Germline-derived CDR1 and CDR2 are LGHNA and YNFKEQ. CDR3 loop: CASSQEGVSGNTIYF. The DNA for the CDR3 is TGTGCCAGCAGCCAAGAAGGAGTCTCTGGAAACACCATATATTTT.

The chain uses TRBV12-3 or TRBV12-4 and TRBJ2-3; D is ambiguous. The ends were cut back, 4 bases at V and 0 bases at J, with 11 bases in the middle. The CDR3 has 15 amino acids. Here the CDR3 DNA reads TGTGCCAGCAGTTCAAGGGTTCTAAGCACAGATACGCAGTATTTT. Residues: CASSSRVLSTDTQYF.

This clonotype occurred a few times. The rearrangement joins TRBV28 to TRBJ1-1; a possible D gene is TRBD1 (6 bases). V dropped 6 bases and J dropped 5 bases, with 19 bases sitting between them. This CDR3 spans 15 amino acids. Germline values: CDR1 MDHEN, CDR2 SYDVKM. This chain's CDR3 is CASRPKTGQGTEAFF. The CDR3 nucleotides read TGTGCCAGCAGACCTAAAACAGGGCAGGGGACTGAAGCTTTCTTT.